This T cell receptor beta chain originates from a study of Graves' ophthalmopathy and Graves' hyperthyroidism. Broader study findings: Most expanded clonotypes in thyroid above 0.001 frequency also showed up in blood.

V was clipped by 3 bases and J by 6 bases; unmatched bases: 8. The CDR3 contains 14 residues. Germline V gene lookup returns CDR1 SEHNR and CDR2 FQNEAQ (reference sequence). CAS ≥3, NOSPECS ≥4, moderate-to-severe activity and duration under 3 months marked donors with ophthalmopathy. A note on this clonotype: No antigen is known for it.

The TCR beta CDR3 regions underwent amplification from RNA transcripts. A first-round RT-PCR used HTBI primers, followed by a second-round multiplex PCR. TCRdb reanalysed the multiplex PCR reads using MiXCR and keeps one entry per CDR3 protein. The table records under 250,000 distinct CDR3 sequences, 25% to 35% of them present only once. V is TRBV7-9 and J is TRBJ2-7, with 7 bases identical to TRBD2. Sequences were obtained from peripheral blood. This sequence was found in a man in his fifties with Graves' ophthalmopathy. Written as DNA, the CDR3 is TGTGCCAGCAGCTTTAGTGGACTAGGCATCGAGCAGTACTTC. Translating gives CASSFSGLGIEQYF.